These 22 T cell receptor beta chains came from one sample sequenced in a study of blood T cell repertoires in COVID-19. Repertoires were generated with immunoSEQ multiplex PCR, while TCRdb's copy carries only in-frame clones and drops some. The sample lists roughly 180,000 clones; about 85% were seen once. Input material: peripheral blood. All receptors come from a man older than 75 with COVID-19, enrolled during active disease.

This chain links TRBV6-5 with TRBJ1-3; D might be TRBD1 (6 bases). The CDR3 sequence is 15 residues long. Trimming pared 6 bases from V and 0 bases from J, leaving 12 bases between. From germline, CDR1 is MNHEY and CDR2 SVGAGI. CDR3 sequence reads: CASSLGQYSGNTIYF. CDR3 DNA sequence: TGTGCCAGCAGCTTAGGACAGTACTCTGGAAACACCATATATTTT.

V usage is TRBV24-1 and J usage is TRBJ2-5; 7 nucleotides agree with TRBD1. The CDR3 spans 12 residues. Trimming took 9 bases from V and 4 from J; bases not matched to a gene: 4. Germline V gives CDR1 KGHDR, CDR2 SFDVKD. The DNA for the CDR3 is TGTGCCACCGGGACAGACGGAGAGACCCAGTACTTC. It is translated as CATGTDGETQYF.

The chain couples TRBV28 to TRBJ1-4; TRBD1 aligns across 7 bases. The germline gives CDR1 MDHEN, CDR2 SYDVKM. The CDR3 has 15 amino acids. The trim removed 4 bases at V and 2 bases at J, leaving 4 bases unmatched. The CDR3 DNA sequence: TGTGCCAGCAGTTCCCAGGGGGTTACTAATGAAAAACTGTTTTTT. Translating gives CASSSQGVTNEKLFF.

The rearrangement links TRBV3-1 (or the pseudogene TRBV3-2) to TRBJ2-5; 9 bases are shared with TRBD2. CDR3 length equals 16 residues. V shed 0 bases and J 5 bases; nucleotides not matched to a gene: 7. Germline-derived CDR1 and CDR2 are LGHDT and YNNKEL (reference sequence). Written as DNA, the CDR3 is TGTGCCAGCAGCCAAGATGCGGGACTAGCCGGGGAGACCCAGTACTTC. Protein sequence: CASSQDAGLAGETQYF.

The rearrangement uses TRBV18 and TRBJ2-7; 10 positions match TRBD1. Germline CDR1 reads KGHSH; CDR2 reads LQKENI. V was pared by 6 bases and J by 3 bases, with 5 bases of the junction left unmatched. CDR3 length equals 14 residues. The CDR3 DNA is TGTGCCAGCTCGCCCGGGACAGGGGTCTACGAGCAGTACTTC. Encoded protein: CASSPGTGVYEQYF.

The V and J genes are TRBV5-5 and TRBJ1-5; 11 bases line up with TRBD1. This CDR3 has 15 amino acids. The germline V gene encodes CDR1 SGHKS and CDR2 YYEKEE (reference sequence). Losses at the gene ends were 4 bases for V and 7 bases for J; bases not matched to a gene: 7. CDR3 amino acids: CASSAGQGANQPQHF. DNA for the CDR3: TGTGCCAGCAGCGCCGGACAGGGGGCAAACCAGCCCCAGCATTTT.

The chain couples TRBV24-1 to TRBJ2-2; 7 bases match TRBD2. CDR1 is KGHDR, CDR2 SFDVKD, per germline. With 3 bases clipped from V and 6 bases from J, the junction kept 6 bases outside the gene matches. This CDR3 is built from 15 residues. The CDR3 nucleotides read TGTGCCACCAGTGATCCGAGCGGGGTGGCCGGGGAGCTGTTTTTT. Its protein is CATSDPSGVAGELFF.

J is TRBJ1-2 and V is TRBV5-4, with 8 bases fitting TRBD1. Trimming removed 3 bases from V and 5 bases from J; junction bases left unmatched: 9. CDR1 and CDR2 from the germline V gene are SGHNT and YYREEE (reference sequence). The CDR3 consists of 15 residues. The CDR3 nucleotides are TGTGCCAGCAGCTGGTCAGGGGGCGTAGGGTATGGCTACACCTTC. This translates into CASSWSGGVGYGYTF.

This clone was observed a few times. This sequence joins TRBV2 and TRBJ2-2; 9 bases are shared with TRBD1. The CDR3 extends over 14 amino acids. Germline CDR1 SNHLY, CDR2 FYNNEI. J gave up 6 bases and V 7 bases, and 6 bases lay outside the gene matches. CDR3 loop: CASTWTGVAGELFF. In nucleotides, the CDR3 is TGTGCCAGCACCTGGACAGGGGTAGCCGGGGAGCTGTTTTTT.

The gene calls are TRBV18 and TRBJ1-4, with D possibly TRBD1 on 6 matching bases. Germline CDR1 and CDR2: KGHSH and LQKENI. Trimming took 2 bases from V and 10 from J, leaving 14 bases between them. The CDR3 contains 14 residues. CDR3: CASSPRTDNGKLFF. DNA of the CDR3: TGTGCCAGCTCACCAAGGACAGACAACGGAAAACTGTTTTTT.

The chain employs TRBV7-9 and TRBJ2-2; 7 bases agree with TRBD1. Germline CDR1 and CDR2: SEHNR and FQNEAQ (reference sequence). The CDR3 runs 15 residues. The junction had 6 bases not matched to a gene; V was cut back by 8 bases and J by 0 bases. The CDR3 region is CASSQGQSNTGELFF. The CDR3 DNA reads TGTGCCAGCTCGCAGGGACAGTCGAACACCGGGGAGCTGTTTTTT. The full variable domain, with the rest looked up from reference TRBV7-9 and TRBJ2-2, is DTGVSQNPRHKITKRGQNVTFRCDPISEHNRLYWYRQTLGQGPEFLTYFQNEAQLEKSRLLSDRFSAERPKGSFSTLEIQRTEQGDSAMYLCASSQGQSNTGELFFGEGSRLTVL.

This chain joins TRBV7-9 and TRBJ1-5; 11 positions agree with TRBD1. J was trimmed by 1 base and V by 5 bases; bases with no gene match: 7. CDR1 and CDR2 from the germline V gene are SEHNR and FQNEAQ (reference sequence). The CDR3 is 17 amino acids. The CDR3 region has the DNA TGTGCCAGCAGCACGCACCGGGACAGGGGGAGCAATCAGCCCCAGCATTTT. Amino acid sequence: CASSTHRDRGSNQPQHF.

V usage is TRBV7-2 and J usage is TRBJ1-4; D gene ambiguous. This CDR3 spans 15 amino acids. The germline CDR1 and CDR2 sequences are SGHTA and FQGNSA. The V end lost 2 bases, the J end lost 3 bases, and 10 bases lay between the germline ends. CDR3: CASSLSGMANEKLFF. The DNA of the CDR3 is TGTGCCAGCAGCTTATCGGGGATGGCTAATGAAAAACTGTTTTTT.

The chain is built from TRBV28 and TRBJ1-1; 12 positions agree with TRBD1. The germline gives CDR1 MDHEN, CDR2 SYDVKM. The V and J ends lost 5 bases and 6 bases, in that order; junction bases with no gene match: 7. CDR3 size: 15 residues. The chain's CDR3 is CASSTTGQGASEAFF. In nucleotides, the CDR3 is TGTGCCAGCAGTACGACGGGACAGGGGGCCTCTGAAGCTTTCTTT.

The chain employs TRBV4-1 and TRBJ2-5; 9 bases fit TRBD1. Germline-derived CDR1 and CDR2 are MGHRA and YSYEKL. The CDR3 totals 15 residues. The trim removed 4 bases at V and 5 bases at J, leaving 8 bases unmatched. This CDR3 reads CASSPDRGSGETQYF. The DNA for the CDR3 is TGCGCCAGCAGCCCGGACAGGGGTTCCGGGGAGACCCAGTACTTC.

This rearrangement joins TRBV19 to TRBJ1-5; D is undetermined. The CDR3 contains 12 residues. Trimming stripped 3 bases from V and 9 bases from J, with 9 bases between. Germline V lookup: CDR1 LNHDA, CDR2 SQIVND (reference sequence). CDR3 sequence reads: CASSIEGRPQHF. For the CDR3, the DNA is TGTGCCAGTAGTATCGAGGGTCGGCCCCAGCATTTT.

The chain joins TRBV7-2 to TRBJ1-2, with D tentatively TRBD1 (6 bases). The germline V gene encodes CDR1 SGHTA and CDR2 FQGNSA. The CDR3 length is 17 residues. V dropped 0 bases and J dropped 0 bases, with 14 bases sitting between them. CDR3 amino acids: CASSLATGPTANYGYTF. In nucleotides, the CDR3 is TGTGCCAGCAGCTTAGCGACAGGACCTACGGCTAACTATGGCTACACCTTC.

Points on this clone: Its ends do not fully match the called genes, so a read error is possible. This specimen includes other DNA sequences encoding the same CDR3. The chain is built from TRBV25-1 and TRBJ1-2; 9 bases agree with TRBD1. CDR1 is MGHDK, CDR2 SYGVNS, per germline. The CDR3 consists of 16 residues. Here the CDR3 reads CASSAGTGRANYGYTF. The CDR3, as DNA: TGCGCCAGCAGTGCCGGGACAGGGAGGGCTAACTATGGCTACACCTTC.

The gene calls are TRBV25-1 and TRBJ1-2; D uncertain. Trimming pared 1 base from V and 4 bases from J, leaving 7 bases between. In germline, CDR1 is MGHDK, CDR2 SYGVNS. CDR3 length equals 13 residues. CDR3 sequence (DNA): TGTGCCAGCAGTGAATCCGGTTCCTATGGCTACACCTTC. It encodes CASSESGSYGYTF.

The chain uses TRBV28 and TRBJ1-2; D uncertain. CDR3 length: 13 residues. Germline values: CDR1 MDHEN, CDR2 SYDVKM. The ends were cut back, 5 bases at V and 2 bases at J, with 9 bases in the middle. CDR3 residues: CASSPTVNYGYTF. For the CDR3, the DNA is TGTGCCAGCAGTCCCACAGTAAACTATGGCTACACCTTC.

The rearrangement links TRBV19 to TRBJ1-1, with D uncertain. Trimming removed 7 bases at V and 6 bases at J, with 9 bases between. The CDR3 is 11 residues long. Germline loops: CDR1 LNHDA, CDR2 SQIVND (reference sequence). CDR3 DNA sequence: TGTGCCAGTACCGACAACGCTGAAGCTTTCTTT. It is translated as CASTDNAEAFF.

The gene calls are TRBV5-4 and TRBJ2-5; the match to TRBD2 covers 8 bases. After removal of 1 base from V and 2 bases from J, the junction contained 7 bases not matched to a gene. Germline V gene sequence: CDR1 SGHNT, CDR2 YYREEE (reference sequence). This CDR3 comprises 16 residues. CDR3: CASSLSSGGPQETQYF. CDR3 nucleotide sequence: TGTGCCAGCAGCTTGTCGAGCGGGGGACCACAAGAGACCCAGTACTTC.